What follows is one T cell receptor (beta chain) and its context. Its matching antigen is unknown. The CDR3 consists of 15 residues. Germline assignment: CDR1 MNHEY and CDR2 SMNVEV (reference sequence). Trimming stripped 3 bases from V and 3 bases from J, with 11 bases between. The repertoire was sequenced with immunoSEQ multiplex PCR; TCRdb's copy has only in-frame clones and lacks some. The repertoire includes roughly 190,000 clones, over 85% of them detected once, and less than 4.5% sits in the top ten. These data come from a study of T cell responses to AZD1222 COVID-19 vaccine. Study-wide findings and caveats: Nearly half of the spike-specific TCRs reportedly recognize variant regions that carry no mutations. CD4 TCRs associated with vaccination spanned spike, dominating at 160-218 and 743-854. Scientists sampled the repertoires only once the peak T cell response had passed. Clonal diversity was possibly underestimated; the donors were predominantly white British and more often female.

The chain combines TRBV27 with TRBJ2-2, with unresolved D. The receptor's source is an adult who received the MenACWY meningococcal vaccine as a control. The source material was peripheral blood, sampled 28 days after the second dose of the MenACWY control vaccine. CDR3 residues: CASSLKMIDTGELFF. In DNA, the CDR3 is TGTGCCAGCAGTTTGAAAATGATAGACACCGGGGAGCTGTTTTTT.